The 10 T cell receptor beta chains listed next were all sequenced from one sample in a study of blood T cell repertoires in COVID-19. Clones were read by immunoSEQ multiplex PCR, and TCRdb kept only the in-frame ones, dropping some. The data contain some 180,000 clones, just under 85% of them singletons. The sample was peripheral blood. The source is an elderly woman with COVID-19, enrolled during active disease.

A remark on this clone: This sample also contains other DNA sequences that code for the same CDR3. The chain joins TRBV18 to TRBJ2-5; 13 nucleotides line up with TRBD2. The V gene's germline CDR1 is KGHSH and CDR2 LQKENI. V was pared by 3 bases and J by 1 base, with 2 bases of the junction left unmatched. This CDR3 region has 16 residues. Here the CDR3 reads CASSPRLAGGQETQYF. The CDR3 DNA reads TGTGCCAGCTCACCGAGACTAGCGGGGGGCCAAGAGACCCAGTACTTC.

V is TRBV28 and J is TRBJ1-2, with TRBD1 identical over 9 bases. V dropped 6 bases and J dropped 2; count of bases not matched to a gene: 16. The CDR3 has 18 residues. The germline CDR1 and CDR2 sequences are MDHEN and SYDVKM. CDR3 DNA: TGTGCCAGCAGGACTCACCGGGACAGGGATAGGGCCAACTATGGCTACACCTTC. Its protein is CASRTHRDRDRANYGYTF.

The chain recombines TRBV2 with TRBJ2-2; perhaps TRBD1 as D (5 bases). CDR1 is SNHLY and CDR2 is FYNNEI in the germline V gene. V gave up 5 bases and J gave up 3 bases, with 13 bases separating them. The CDR3 is made up of 15 amino acids. CDR3 loop: CASSRQGTDTGELFF. CDR3 DNA sequence: TGTGCCAGCAGTCGCCAGGGTACAGACACCGGGGAGCTGTTTTTT.

The chain carries TRBV18 and TRBJ2-3, with TRBD1 matching over 7 bases. Germline lookup yields CDR1 KGHSH and CDR2 LQKENI. V trimming: 4 bases; J trimming: 8 bases; junction bases outside the gene matches: 9. The CDR3 runs to 14 residues. The CDR3 DNA reads as TGTGCCAGCTCACTACGACAGGGAAGTGCTACGCAGTATTTT. It yields the protein CASSLRQGSATQYF. Based on the CDR3 plus reference TRBV18 and TRBJ2-3, the full variable domain is NAGVMQNPRHLVRRRGQEARLRCSPMKGHSHVYWYRQLPEEGLKFMVYLQKENIIDESGMPKERFSAEFPKEGPSILRIQQVVRGDSAAYFCASSLRQGSATQYFGPGTRLTVL.

The chain carries TRBV5-6 and TRBJ2-1; D is ambiguous. Germline V CDR1 and CDR2: SGHDT, YYEEEE. The CDR3 has 13 amino acids. V was pared by 0 bases and J by 3 bases, with 4 bases between. The CDR3 DNA reads as TGTGCCAGCAGCTTGGTCCTCTACAATGAGCAGTTCTTC. Protein sequence: CASSLVLYNEQFF.

The chain uses TRBV18 and TRBJ2-5, with D possibly TRBD2 on 6 matching bases. V was cut by 3 bases and J by 0 bases, with 17 bases left in between. The germline V gene encodes CDR1 KGHSH and CDR2 LQKENI. The CDR3 has 17 amino acids. The CDR3 DNA follows: TGTGCCAGCTCACCTATAACGGGCGGGGCGTACCAAGAGACCCAGTACTTC. Protein product: CASSPITGGAYQETQYF.

This sequence joins TRBV7-2 and TRBJ2-5, with D perhaps matching TRBD2 (5 bases). V was trimmed by 0 bases and J by 2 bases, leaving 13 bases between them. Germline CDR1 SGHTA, CDR2 FQGNSA. The CDR3 is made up of 16 amino acids. This chain's CDR3 is CASSLAFTGIQETQYF. DNA for the CDR3: TGTGCCAGCAGCTTAGCTTTTACCGGGATTCAAGAGACCCAGTACTTC.

The V and J genes are TRBV25-1 and TRBJ2-1; TRBD2 agrees at 12 bases. This CDR3 has 16 residues. In germline, CDR1 is MGHDK, CDR2 SYGVNS. V shed 3 bases, J shed 3 bases, and the junction held 3 bases outside the gene matches. CDR3 amino acids: CASSDPSGRDYNEQFF. In DNA form, the CDR3 reads TGTGCCAGCAGTGACCCTAGCGGGAGGGACTACAATGAGCAGTTCTTC.

The chain has TRBV11-2 and TRBJ2-1; the D gene is possibly TRBD2 (5 bases). The germline CDR1 and CDR2 sequences are SGHAT and FQNNGV. Trimming took 2 bases from V and 4 from J, leaving 18 bases between them. The CDR3 has 17 amino acids. The CDR3, as DNA: TGTGCCAGCAGCTTATGGCCCCCGGGGTCCCTGTACAATGAGCAGTTCTTC. Encoded protein: CASSLWPPGSLYNEQFF.

This chain uses TRBV11-3 with TRBJ2-7; D call uncertain. Germline V gene lookup returns CDR1 SGHNT and CDR2 YENEEA. This CDR3 contains 14 residues. The V end was cut by 1 base, the J end by 6 bases, with 13 bases between. Here the CDR3 reads CASSLGGIGSEQYF. Written as DNA, the CDR3 is TGTGCCAGCAGCTTAGGAGGCATTGGCAGCGAGCAGTACTTC.